This T cell receptor beta chain emerged from a study of shared clonotypes between healthy human individuals. Study findings and constraints: Across a handful of donors, naive CD4 shared around 5.1%, naive CD8 3.5% to 4%, memory CD4 approximately 2.5%, memory CD8 0.4% to 0.5%.

Some clones are missing from TCRdb's copy, which holds only in-frame ones; the method was immunoSEQ multiplex PCR. The sample shows roughly 600,000 clones, nearly 98% of them seen only once. Naive CD8 cells lacked CD45RO and underwent positive selection for CCR7, leaving out terminally differentiated effector memory CD45RA+ cells. V lost 1 base and J lost 6; bases outside the gene matches: 2. CDR1 SGHTA and CDR2 FQGNSA come from the germline V gene. The CDR3 is 15 amino acids. Concerning this clone: Its antigen is currently unknown.

Specimen: naive CD8+ T cells sorted from blood. The genes are TRBV7-2 and TRBJ2-5; 13 bases map to TRBD2. The receptor was isolated from a man aged 25-40 years in good health. CDR3 residues: CASSLGTSGSQTQYF. CDR3 sequence (DNA): TGTGCCAGCAGCTTAGGGACTAGCGGGAGTCAGACCCAGTACTTC.